Listed below are T cell receptor beta chains from one sample, sequenced in a study of OX40 agonist ivuxolimab in advanced cancers. Assay: immunoSEQ multiplex PCR; the TCRdb copy retains only in-frame clones and omits some. The table shows more than 65,000 clones, with 70% to 85% occurring only once. The input for sequencing was CD4+ or CD8+ T cells sorted from blood, taken in a trial of the OX40 agonist ivuxolimab. These receptors all stem from an adult with an advanced solid tumor such as melanoma, head and neck, liver or kidney cancer. Both conserved end residues are part of each CDR3. Clone size is not always given. Where it is, it says once, few, many or a class for expanded clones.

V: TRBV7-2; size: NA; J: TRBJ2-1; CDR3: CASSLASGGGANEQFF
V: TRBV20-1; size: NA; J: TRBJ2-3; CDR3: CSPYKREQYF
V: TRBV10-3; size: NA; J: TRBJ2-4; CDR3: CAIRASGGKNIQYF
V: TRBV18; size: many; J: TRBJ1-4; CDR3: CASSPETGGGEKLFF
V: TRBV5-1; size: NA; J: TRBJ2-3; CDR3: CASSLGRTAASTDTQYF
V: TRBV15; size: NA; J: TRBJ1-3; CDR3: CATSREYSSSGNTIYF
V: TRBV10-1; size: NA; J: TRBJ1-1; CDR3: CASRSTGNTEAFF
V: TRBV5-5; size: once; J: TRBJ1-1; CDR3: CASSLIKGSVDTEAFF
V: TRBV6-1; size: NA; J: TRBJ1-5; CDR3: CASRDSNQPQHF
V: TRBV18; size: NA; J: TRBJ1-3; CDR3: CASSPPVSRAGNTIYF
V: TRBV4-2; size: NA; J: TRBJ1-5; CDR3: CASSPLWVSNQPQHF
V: TRBV7-9; size: NA; J: TRBJ2-7; CDR3: CASSAGSFIHEQYF
V: TRBV4-3; size: NA; J: TRBJ1-1; CDR3: CASSQGDTTAFF
V: TRBV2; size: NA; J: TRBJ2-3; CDR3: CASSQRGWADTQYF
V: TRBV10-3; size: NA; J: TRBJ1-3; CDR3: CAISESTVAGNTIYF
V: TRBV4-1; size: NA; J: TRBJ2-2; CDR3: CASSQFSLFVIGELFF
V: TRBV7-2; size: NA; J: TRBJ2-6; CDR3: CASMLKSGANVLTF
V: TRBV9; size: medium-sized; J: TRBJ1-2; CDR3: CASSGRQGAGGYTF
V: TRBV18; size: NA; J: TRBJ1-1; CDR3: CASSPPRPPSTEAFF
V: TRBV18; size: once; J: TRBJ2-7; CDR3: CASSLAGDYEQYF
V: TRBV7-2; size: NA; J: TRBJ1-1; CDR3: CASSFSMNTEAFF
V: TRBV27; size: few; J: TRBJ1-1; CDR3: CASSRLQGEKAFF
V: TRBV5-4; size: NA; J: TRBJ2-5; CDR3: CASSFRQKEETQYF
V: TRBV6-5; size: NA; J: TRBJ1-2; CDR3: CASSRTGVSGYTF
V: TRBV7-9; size: few; J: TRBJ2-7; CDR3: CASSLAWTGGHEQYF
V: TRBV5-1; size: NA; J: TRBJ2-5; CDR3: CASSPPGETQYF
V: TRBV7-9; size: NA; J: TRBJ1-1; CDR3: CASSLAGTGTTEAFF
V: TRBV5-4; size: NA; J: TRBJ2-2; CDR3: CSAGGPLTGELFF
V: TRBV7-2; size: once; J: TRBJ1-6; CDR3: CASSFAGGRYNSPLHF
V: TRBV14; size: NA; J: TRBJ1-2; CDR3: CASSPPGDYGYTF
V: TRBV19; size: once; J: TRBJ1-3; CDR3: CATGQLSAGNTIYF
V: TRBV6-6; size: NA; J: TRBJ1-5; CDR3: CASSYGDDQPQHF
V: TRBV4-1; size: NA; J: TRBJ1-5; CDR3: CASSQGAASNQPQHF
V: TRBV6-6; size: NA; J: TRBJ1-1; CDR3: CASTYGDRGLGEAFF
V: TRBV2; size: NA; J: TRBJ2-1; CDR3: CASSVAGGPANEQFF
V: TRBV27; size: once; J: TRBJ1-4; CDR3: CASSLLAAANEKLFF
V: TRBV5-1; size: NA; J: TRBJ1-1; CDR3: CASSHDSHSMNTEAFF
V: TRBV7-2; size: NA; J: TRBJ1-6; CDR3: CASSLNRPGAYNSPLHF
V: TRBV4-1; size: NA; J: TRBJ2-4; CDR3: CASSPGGQTGKNIQYF
V: TRBV20-1; size: NA; J: TRBJ1-1; CDR3: CSAEWSFEAFF
V: TRBV11-2; size: NA; J: TRBJ2-1; CDR3: CASSLGVGLAGEGEQFF
V: TRBV4-1; size: NA; J: TRBJ2-2; CDR3: CASSPNHGGTGELFF
V: TRBV7-6; size: NA; J: TRBJ2-3; CDR3: CASSPGPASTDTQYF
V: TRBV10-2; size: NA; J: TRBJ2-5; CDR3: CASRERTQYF
V: TRBV7-9; size: NA; J: TRBJ1-2; CDR3: CASSLPGQGVNGYTF
V: TRBV6-6; size: NA; J: TRBJ1-2; CDR3: CASSQMTGRGYTF
V: TRBV5-1; size: NA; J: TRBJ2-1; CDR3: CASSLVGTGYNEQFF
V: TRBV18; size: NA; J: TRBJ1-2; CDR3: CASSPLGDTLNYGYTF
V: TRBV19; size: NA; J: TRBJ1-1; CDR3: CASSIRGTGAEAFF
V: TRBV18; size: NA; J: TRBJ2-5; CDR3: CASSPTLGAKETQYF
V: TRBV7-3; size: NA; J: TRBJ2-7; CDR3: CASRPGQGYEQYF